This TCR beta chain appears in the sequencing data of a study of T cell responses to AZD1222 COVID-19 vaccine. In the study overall: It was second doses at about 4 or about 12 weeks that were pooled. Study outcomes and limitations: Among those given AZD1222, only 6 or 7 were seropositive at baseline.

Produced via immunoSEQ multiplex PCR; TCRdb's table is partial and in-frame only. The sample lists 66,000 or so clones, about 90% occurring once. This CDR3 is 15 amino acids long. Germline CDR1 is MGHDK and CDR2 is SYGVNS. V was trimmed by 1 base and J by 5 bases, leaving 9 bases between them. A word on this clone: Its target is unknown.

The material was peripheral blood, obtained on day 0 of AZD1222 vaccination. The chain combines TRBV25-1 with TRBJ1-6, with D possibly TRBD1 on 5 matching bases. This TCR derives from an adult in good health. The CDR3 loop is CASSESKGDNSPLHF. The CDR3 DNA sequence: TGTGCCAGCAGTGAATCCAAAGGGGATAATTCACCCCTCCACTTT. The whole variable domain, remainder taken from reference TRBV25-1 and TRBJ1-6, is EADIYQTPRYLVIGTGKKITLECSQTMGHDKMYWYQQDPGMELHLIHYSYGVNSTEKGDLSSESTVSRIRTEHFPLTLESARPSHTSQYLCASSESKGDNSPLHFGNGTRLTVT.